This TCR beta chain was sequenced in a study of blood T cell repertoires in COVID-19. As for the study in general: T cells, B-cell-depleted T cells, or PBMCs supplied cDNA or gDNA.

Germline lookup yields CDR1 SGHNT and CDR2 YYREEE (reference sequence). Trimming cost V 5 bases and J 4 bases, with 12 bases left between them. The CDR3 covers 13 residues. As handled by the study authors: Quantification of nucleated cells was approximated via reference gene primer amplification. Assay used: immunoSEQ multiplex PCR; TCRdb lists only in-frame clones, some missing. The DNA was the basis for D and trimming; V, J and clone size are from that table. The table shows approximately 280,000 clones, with roughly 89% occurring only once. The receptor comes from a man aged 40-55 years with acute or convalescent COVID-19. Sequenced input: peripheral blood. The chain has TRBV5-4 and TRBJ1-2; TRBD1 is a possible D gene (5 bases). The CDR3 loop is CASSSDTIYGYTF. The CDR3, as DNA: TGTGCCAGCAGTTCGGACACAATCTATGGCTACACCTTC.